This T cell receptor (beta chain) comes out of a study of CD4 T cells in relation to SARS-CoV-2 and coronaviruses. This CDR3 region has 15 residues. V shed 4 bases and J 4 bases; nucleotides not matched to a gene: 7. CDR1 SEHNR and CDR2 FQNEAQ come from the germline V gene (reference sequence). The unexposed donors gave CD4+ T cells in about 2010-2019, prior to COVID-19. The method was immunoSEQ multiplex PCR; TCRdb's version includes in-frame clones alone and lacks a portion of them. The table includes 60,000 or so clones, 94% detected once. V gene TRBV7-9 combines with J gene TRBJ1-3, with 7 bases identical to TRBD1. Sequenced material: naive CD4+ T cells from PBMCs. As for subset: naive CD4+ T cells isolated by negative enrichment. The sequence was obtained from a human donor in good health. Here the CDR3 reads CASSSGTAPGNTIYF. In DNA, the CDR3 is TGTGCCAGCAGCTCGGGGACAGCCCCGGGAAACACCATATATTTT.